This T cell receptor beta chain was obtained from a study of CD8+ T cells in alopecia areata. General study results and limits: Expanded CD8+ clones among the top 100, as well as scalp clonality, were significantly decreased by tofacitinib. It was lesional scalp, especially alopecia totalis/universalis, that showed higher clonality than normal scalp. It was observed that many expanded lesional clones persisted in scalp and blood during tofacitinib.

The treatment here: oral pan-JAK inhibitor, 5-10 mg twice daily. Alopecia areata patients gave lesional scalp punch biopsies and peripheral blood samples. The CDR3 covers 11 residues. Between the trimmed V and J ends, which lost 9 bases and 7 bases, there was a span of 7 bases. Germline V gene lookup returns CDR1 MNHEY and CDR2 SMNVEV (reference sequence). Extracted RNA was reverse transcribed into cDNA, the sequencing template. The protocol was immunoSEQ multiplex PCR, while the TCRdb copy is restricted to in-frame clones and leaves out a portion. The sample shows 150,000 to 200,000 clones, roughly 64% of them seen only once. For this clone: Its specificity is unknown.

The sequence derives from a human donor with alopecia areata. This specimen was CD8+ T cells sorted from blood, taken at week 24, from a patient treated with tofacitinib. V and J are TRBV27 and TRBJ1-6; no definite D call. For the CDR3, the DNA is TGTGCCAGAACGGGGAATTCACCCCTCCACTTT. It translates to CARTGNSPLHF.